This is a list of T cell receptor beta chains from one sample in a study of T cell responses to AZD1222 COVID-19 vaccine. The repertoire was sequenced with immunoSEQ multiplex PCR; TCRdb's copy has only in-frame clones and lacks some. The table has about 130,000 clones, more than 75% seen once. The sample consisted of peripheral blood, taken 28 days after the second AZD1222 dose. The receptors originated from an adult who received the AZD1222 COVID-19 vaccine. Each CDR3 is given with its conserved first and last residue. A D gene is named only where the DNA matches it firmly. Clone size is stated in some rows and not others, as once, few, many or a class when expanded.

DNA	CDR3	size	V	D	J
TGCGCCAGCAGCTTGGACCTTAGGACAGGGGTAGATACGCAGTATTTT	CASSLDLRTGVDTQYF	-	TRBV5-1	TRBD1	TRBJ2-3
TGTGCCACCAGGAGGGATTATAGCAATCAGCCCCAGCATTTT	CATRRDYSNQPQHF	-	TRBV27	-	TRBJ1-5
TGTGCCAGCAGTTTTCGTCCTTCGGGTTCCTACGAGCAGTACTTC	CASSFRPSGSYEQYF	-	TRBV28	-	TRBJ2-7
TGTGCCAGCACCATCCGGGGGGGTATCACAGATACGCAGTATTTT	CASTIRGGITDTQYF	-	TRBV28	TRBD2	TRBJ2-3
TGTGCCAGCAGTTTTTGGACTCAGTCCTACAATGAGCAGTTCTTC	CASSFWTQSYNEQFF	-	TRBV27	-	TRBJ2-1
TGTGCCAGCAGCCCAGTGGGAGGGCCTTACAATGAGCAGTTCTTC	CASSPVGGPYNEQFF	few	TRBV5-4	TRBD2	TRBJ2-1
TGTGCCAGCAGTTGGGACAGGGTTTTTGGCTACACCTTC	CASSWDRVFGYTF	-	TRBV12-3/TRBV12-4	TRBD1	TRBJ1-2
TGTGCCAGCAGAGGGACCGTGAACACCGGGGAGCTGTTTTTT	CASRGTVNTGELFF	-	TRBV4-2	-	TRBJ2-2
TGTGCAAGTCGCCCTCGGCGGTTAGGGGATGAGCAGTTCTTC	CASRPRRLGDEQFF	-	TRBV12-2	-	TRBJ2-1
TGTGCCAGCAGCTTAGGGACAGGCGCCTACGAGCAGTACTTC	CASSLGTGAYEQYF	-	TRBV7-3	TRBD1	TRBJ2-7
TGTGCCTGGAAGGGACAGGGGGAGGTGGATACGCAGTATTTT	CAWKGQGEVDTQYF	-	TRBV30	TRBD1	TRBJ2-3
TGTGCCAGCAGTGAAGGGGTCAGGGAAGAGCCCCAGCATTTT	CASSEGVREEPQHF	-	TRBV2	-	TRBJ1-5
TGTGCCAGCAGCCAGAGGTGGGGGAATGAGCAGTTCTTC	CASSQRWGNEQFF	-	TRBV3-1/TRBV3-2	-	TRBJ2-1
TGTGCCAGCAGTTTACGGGGCCAAGAGACCCAGTACTTC	CASSLRGQETQYF	-	TRBV28	-	TRBJ2-5
TGTGCCAGCAGTCGAACAGGGGTTCATGGCTACACCTTC	CASSRTGVHGYTF	-	TRBV12-3/TRBV12-4	TRBD1	TRBJ1-2
TGTGCCAGCAGCGCCGGGACTAGCGGGAGCACAGATACGCAGTATTTT	CASSAGTSGSTDTQYF	-	TRBV7-6	TRBD2	TRBJ2-3
TGTGCCAGTAGTACGCCGGGCAGTCGGTATGGCTACACCTTC	CASSTPGSRYGYTF	-	TRBV19	-	TRBJ1-2
TGTGCCAGCTCACCTGGACAGGGTTATCAGTACTTC	CASSPGQGYQYF	-	TRBV18	TRBD1	TRBJ2-7
TGTGCCATCAGTCCCTTGCCGCCCGGGAGAAGTGAAAAACTGTTTTTT	CAISPLPPGRSEKLFF	-	TRBV10-3	-	TRBJ1-4
TGTGCCAGCAGCTGGGGACAGTTAGCCAAAAACATTCAGTACTTC	CASSWGQLAKNIQYF	-	TRBV3-1/TRBV3-2	TRBD1	TRBJ2-4
TGTGCCAGCAGCTCGACAGGGTCAAGTGGCTACACCTTC	CASSSTGSSGYTF	-	TRBV28	TRBD1	TRBJ1-2
TGTGCCAGCAGCCAAGAGGGCAATTATGGCTACACCTTC	CASSQEGNYGYTF	-	TRBV4-2	-	TRBJ1-2
TGTGCCAGTAGTCCAGGGGACCTAGGGTATGGCTACACCTTC	CASSPGDLGYGYTF	-	TRBV19	-	TRBJ1-2
TGTGCCAGCAGTGAACGAATGGGATACAGCACCGGGGAGCTGTTTTTT	CASSERMGYSTGELFF	-	TRBV6-1	-	TRBJ2-2
TGTGCCTGGAGTGTGGGGCAGGGACGCACAGATACGCAGTATTTT	CAWSVGQGRTDTQYF	-	TRBV30	-	TRBJ2-3
TGTGCCGTCCAAGGCAGCCTGTCTGGGGCCAACGTCCTGACTTTC	CAVQGSLSGANVLTF	-	TRBV10-3	-	TRBJ2-6
TGTGCCAGCAGCTTAGGGGGAAACTATGGCTACACCTTC	CASSLGGNYGYTF	-	TRBV5-6	-	TRBJ1-2
TGTGCCAGCAGCTTAAGCCAGGTCCCTATCTCTGGAAACACCATATATTTT	CASSLSQVPISGNTIYF	-	TRBV7-3	-	TRBJ1-3
TGCAGTGCTAGTCCCCCGGGGCGCCCCTCTGGGGCCAACGTCCTGACTTTC	CSASPPGRPSGANVLTF	-	TRBV20-1	-	TRBJ2-6
TGTGCCAGCAGCTTAGGTAGGGACTCCTCAGGCGGGTTCTTC	CASSLGRDSSGGFF	-	TRBV7-9	-	TRBJ2-1
TGTGCCACCTGGGAGGCTAGCGGATATCAAGATACGCAGTATTTT	CATWEASGYQDTQYF	-	TRBV6-5	TRBD2	TRBJ2-3
TGTGCCAGCAGTTTACGTCCAACCTACGAGCAGTACTTC	CASSLRPTYEQYF	-	TRBV27	-	TRBJ2-7
TGTGCCACCCTGGTCGCGGGAGGGGCCCCCAATGAGCAGTTCTTC	CATLVAGGAPNEQFF	-	TRBV10-3	TRBD2	TRBJ2-1
TGTGCCAGCAGCCAGTCCCGGCAGGGGGATACGCAGTATTTT	CASSQSRQGDTQYF	-	TRBV3-1/TRBV3-2	-	TRBJ2-3
TGTGCCATCAGGGGGACTAGCGGGGCCGTTGAGCAGTACTTC	CAIRGTSGAVEQYF	once	TRBV10-3	TRBD2	TRBJ2-7
TGTGCCAGCAAGAGGGGTGGGAACACCGGGGAGCTGTTTTTT	CASKRGGNTGELFF	-	TRBV2	-	TRBJ2-2
TGTGCCAGCAGCCCGGGGGGCGGTGCGCCCCAGCATTTT	CASSPGGGAPQHF	-	TRBV4-2	-	TRBJ1-5
TGCGCCAGCAGCTTAGGACTAGCGGGAGCGTCAGGGGAGCTGTTTTTT	CASSLGLAGASGELFF	-	TRBV5-1	TRBD2	TRBJ2-2
TGTGCCAGCAGTGAAAGTTATAGCAATCAGCCCCAGCATTTT	CASSESYSNQPQHF	-	TRBV2	-	TRBJ1-5
TGCAGTGCTAGTCCGAGTAGCTCCTACAATGAGCAGTTCTTC	CSASPSSSYNEQFF	-	TRBV20-1	-	TRBJ2-1
TGCGCCAGCAGCGTCCGGGACAGGGTAAACTACGAGCAGTACTTC	CASSVRDRVNYEQYF	-	TRBV5-1	TRBD1	TRBJ2-7
TGTGCCAGCAGTTCGAAATGGACAGGGTCAGGGAACACTGAAGCTTTCTTT	CASSSKWTGSGNTEAFF	-	TRBV27	TRBD1	TRBJ1-1
TGTGCCAGCAGCTCCCCCCAGGCGGGGGTGAACACTGAAGCTTTCTTT	CASSSPQAGVNTEAFF	-	TRBV5-4	-	TRBJ1-1
TGTGCCAGTAGTCTCATCGGGACAGGGAACATTCAGTACTTC	CASSLIGTGNIQYF	once	TRBV19	TRBD1	TRBJ2-4
TGTGCCAGCAGTGAATGGGGTGCGGGAGCCTACAATGAGCAGTTCTTC	CASSEWGAGAYNEQFF	-	TRBV2	TRBD2	TRBJ2-1
TGTGCCAGCAGCCAGTACGCCAATGAGCAGTTCTTC	CASSQYANEQFF	-	TRBV3-1/TRBV3-2	-	TRBJ2-1
TGTGCCAGCAGCTGGGGGGGCGAGCAGTACTTC	CASSWGGEQYF	-	TRBV3-1/TRBV3-2	TRBD2	TRBJ2-7
TGCAGCGTTGGGAAGACTAATTACGAGCAGTACTTC	CSVGKTNYEQYF	-	TRBV29-1	-	TRBJ2-7
TGTGCCAGCAGTTCTACGACGAGGTCTATCGGGGTAAAACTGTTTTTT	CASSSTTRSIGVKLFF	-	TRBV28	-	TRBJ1-4
TGTGCCTGGAGTGTACGGGGGGAGCAGTACTTC	CAWSVRGEQYF	-	TRBV30	-	TRBJ2-7
TGTGCCAGCATCGGGGGAGGGTGGGTAGCTTTCTTT	CASIGGGWVAFF	-	TRBV11-2	-	TRBJ1-1
TGTGCCAGCAGTGATCTAGCGGGAGGGCCTGATACGCAGTATTTT	CASSDLAGGPDTQYF	once	TRBV6-1	TRBD2	TRBJ2-3
TGCAGCGTTACAGGGGGCGAGCGGGATCAGCCCCAGCATTTT	CSVTGGERDQPQHF	-	TRBV29-1	TRBD1	TRBJ1-5